These 2 T cell receptor beta chains came from one sample sequenced in a study of blood T cell repertoires in COVID-19. Sequenced by immunoSEQ multiplex PCR; TCRdb stores in-frame clones only, minus some. The data contain roughly 250,000 clones, roughly 85% of them singletons. Sequences were obtained from PBMCs or T cells enriched from blood (not recorded which). The receptors here all came from a woman under 40 who had recovered from COVID-19.

The chain uses TRBV27 and TRBJ1-4; D uncertain. Germline lookup yields CDR1 MNHEY and CDR2 SMNVEV (reference sequence). The CDR3 has 16 residues. V was clipped by 5 bases and J by 8 bases, with 21 bases between them. CDR3 sequence (DNA): TGTGCCAGCAGTCCCACCCGGAGTTGTTGTCGGGAAAAACTGTTTTTT. Protein: CASSPTRSCCREKLFF.

The rearrangement links TRBV28 to TRBJ1-2; D not certain. Trimming shortened V by 2 bases and J by 0 bases, and 13 bases separated the two germline ends. The V gene's germline CDR1 is MDHEN and CDR2 SYDVKM. There are 16 residues in the CDR3. The CDR3 nucleotides are TGTGCCAGCAGTTTAGGTACAGACGGCTCTAACTATGGCTACACCTTC. Translated, it gives CASSLGTDGSNYGYTF.